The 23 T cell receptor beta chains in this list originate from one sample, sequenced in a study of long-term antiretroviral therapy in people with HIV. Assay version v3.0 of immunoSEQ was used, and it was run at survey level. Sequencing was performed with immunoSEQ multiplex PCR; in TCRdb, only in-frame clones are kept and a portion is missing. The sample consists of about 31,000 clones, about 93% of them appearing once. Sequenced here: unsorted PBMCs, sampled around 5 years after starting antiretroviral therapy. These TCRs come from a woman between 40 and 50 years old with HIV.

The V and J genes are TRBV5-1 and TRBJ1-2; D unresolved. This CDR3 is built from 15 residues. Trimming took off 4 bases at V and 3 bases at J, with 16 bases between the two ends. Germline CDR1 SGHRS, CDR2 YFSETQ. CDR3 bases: TGCGCCAGCAGCATTAATTCGGTTCTGGACTATGGCTACACCTTC. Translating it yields CASSINSVLDYGYTF.

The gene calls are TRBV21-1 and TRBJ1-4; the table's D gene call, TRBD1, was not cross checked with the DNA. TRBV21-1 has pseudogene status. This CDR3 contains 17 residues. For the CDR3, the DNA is TGTGCCAGCAGCAAATCGGGCAGGGATATCACTAATGAAAAACTGTTTTTT. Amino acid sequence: CASSKSGRDITNEKLFF.

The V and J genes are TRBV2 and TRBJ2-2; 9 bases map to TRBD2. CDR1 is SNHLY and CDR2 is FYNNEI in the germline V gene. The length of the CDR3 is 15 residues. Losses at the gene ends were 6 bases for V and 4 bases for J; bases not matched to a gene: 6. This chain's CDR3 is CASRASGAGTGELFF. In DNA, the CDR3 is TGTGCCAGCAGGGCTAGCGGGGCGGGCACCGGGGAGCTGTTTTTT.

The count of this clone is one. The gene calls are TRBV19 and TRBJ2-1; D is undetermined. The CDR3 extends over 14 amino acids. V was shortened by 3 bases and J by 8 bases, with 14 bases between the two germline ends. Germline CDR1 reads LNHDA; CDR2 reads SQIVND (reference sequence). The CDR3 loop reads CASSITGPSDEQFF. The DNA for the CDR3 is TGTGCCAGTAGTATTACCGGGCCCAGCGATGAGCAGTTCTTC.

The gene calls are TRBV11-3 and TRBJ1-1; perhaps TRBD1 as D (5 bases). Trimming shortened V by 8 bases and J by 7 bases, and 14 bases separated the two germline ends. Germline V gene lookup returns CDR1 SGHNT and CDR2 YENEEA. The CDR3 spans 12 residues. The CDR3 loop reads CASSSRGDEAFF. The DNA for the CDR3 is TGTGCCAGCTCCAGCCGGGGGGATGAAGCTTTCTTT.

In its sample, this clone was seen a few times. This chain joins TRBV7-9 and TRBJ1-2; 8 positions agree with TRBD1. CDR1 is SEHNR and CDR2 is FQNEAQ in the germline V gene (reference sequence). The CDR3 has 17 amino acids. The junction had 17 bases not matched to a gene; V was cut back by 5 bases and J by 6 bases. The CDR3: CASSKTGAKRGIDGYTF. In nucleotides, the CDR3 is TGTGCCAGCAGCAAGACAGGGGCGAAGAGGGGGATAGATGGCTACACCTTC.

The CDR3 region has the DNA TGCAGCGTTGAAGTTGGACGGGGGTCCGGGGAGCTGTTTTTT. Amino acid sequence: CSVEVGRGSGELFF. The chain joins TRBV29-1 to TRBJ2-2; TRBD2 is a possible D gene (6 bases). The germline V and J ends were trimmed by 1 base and 6 bases, with 12 bases remaining between them. The germline V gene encodes CDR1 SQVTM and CDR2 ANQGSEA. The CDR3 is 14 amino acids.

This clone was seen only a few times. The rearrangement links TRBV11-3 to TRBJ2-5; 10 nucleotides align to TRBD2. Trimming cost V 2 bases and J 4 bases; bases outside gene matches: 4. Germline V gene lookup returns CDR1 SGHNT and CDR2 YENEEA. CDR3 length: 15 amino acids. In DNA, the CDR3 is TGTGCCAGCAGCTTAAGAGCGGGAGGGGGAGAGACCCAGTACTTC. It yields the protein CASSLRAGGGETQYF.

The CDR3 loop reads CASSVYGGVGEQFF. DNA for the CDR3: TGTGCCAGCAGCGTCTACGGGGGAGTAGGTGAGCAGTTCTTC. The chain combines TRBV7-2 with TRBJ2-1; TRBD2 might be the D (6 bases). V lost 5 bases, J lost 9 bases, and 17 bases lay in between. The CDR3 is 14 amino acids. CDR1 and CDR2 from the germline V gene are SGHTA and FQGNSA.

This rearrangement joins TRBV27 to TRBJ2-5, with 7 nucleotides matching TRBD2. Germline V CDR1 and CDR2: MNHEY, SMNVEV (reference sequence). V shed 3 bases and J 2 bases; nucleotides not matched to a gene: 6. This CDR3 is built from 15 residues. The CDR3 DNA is TGTGCCAGCAGTTTTATACCGGGACTACAAGAGACCCAGTACTTC. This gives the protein CASSFIPGLQETQYF.

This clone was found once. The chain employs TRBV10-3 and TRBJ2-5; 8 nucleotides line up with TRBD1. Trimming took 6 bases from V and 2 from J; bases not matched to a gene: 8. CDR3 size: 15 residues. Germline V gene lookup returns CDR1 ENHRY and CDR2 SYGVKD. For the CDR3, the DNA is TGTGCCATCAGCCGCGGACAGGGATTGCAAGAGACCCAGTACTTC. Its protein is CAISRGQGLQETQYF.

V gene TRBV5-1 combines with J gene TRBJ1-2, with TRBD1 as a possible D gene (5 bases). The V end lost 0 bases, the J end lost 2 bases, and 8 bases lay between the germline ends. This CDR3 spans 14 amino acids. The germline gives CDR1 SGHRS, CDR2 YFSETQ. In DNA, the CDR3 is TGCGCCAGCAGCTTGGACAGGCAGAACTATGGCTACACCTTC. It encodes CASSLDRQNYGYTF.

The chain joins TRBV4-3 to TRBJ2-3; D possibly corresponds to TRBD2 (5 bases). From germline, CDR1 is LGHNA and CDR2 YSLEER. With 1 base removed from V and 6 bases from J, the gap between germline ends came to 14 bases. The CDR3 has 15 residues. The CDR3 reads CASSQGLDSGDTQYF. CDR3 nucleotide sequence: TGCGCCAGCAGCCAAGGACTGGACTCCGGCGATACGCAGTATTTT.

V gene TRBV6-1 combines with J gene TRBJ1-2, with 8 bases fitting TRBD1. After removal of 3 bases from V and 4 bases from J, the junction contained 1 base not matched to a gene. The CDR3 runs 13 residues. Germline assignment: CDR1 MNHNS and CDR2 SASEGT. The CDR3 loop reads CASSETGAYGYTF. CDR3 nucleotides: TGTGCCAGCAGTGAGACAGGGGCCTATGGCTACACCTTC.

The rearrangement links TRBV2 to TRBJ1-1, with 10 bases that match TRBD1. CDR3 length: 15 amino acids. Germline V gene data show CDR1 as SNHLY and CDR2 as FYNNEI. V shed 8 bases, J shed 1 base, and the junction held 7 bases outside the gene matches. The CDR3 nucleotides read TGTGCCAGCCAGGGTCGGACAGGGGGGAACACTGAAGCTTTCTTT. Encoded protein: CASQGRTGGNTEAFF. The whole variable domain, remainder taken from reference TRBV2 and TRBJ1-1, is EPEVTQTPSHQVTQMGQEVILRCVPISNHLYFYWYRQILGQKVEFLVSFYNNEISEKSEIFDDQFSVERPDGSNFTLKIRSTKLEDSAMYFCASQGRTGGNTEAFFGQGTRLTVV.

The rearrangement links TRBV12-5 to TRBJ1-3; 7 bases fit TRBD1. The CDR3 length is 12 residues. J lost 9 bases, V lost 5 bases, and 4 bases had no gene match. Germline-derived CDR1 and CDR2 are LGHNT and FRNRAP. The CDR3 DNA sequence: TGTGCTAGTGGTCCCGACAGGGTCACCATATATTTT. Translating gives CASGPDRVTIYF.

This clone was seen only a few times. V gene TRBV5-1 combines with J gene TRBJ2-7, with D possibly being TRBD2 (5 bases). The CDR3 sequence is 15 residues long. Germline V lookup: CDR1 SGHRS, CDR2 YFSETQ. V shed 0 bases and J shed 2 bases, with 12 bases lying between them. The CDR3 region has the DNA TGCGCCAGCAGCTTGGGGAGGACGGGAACCTACGAGCAGTACTTC. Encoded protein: CASSLGRTGTYEQYF.

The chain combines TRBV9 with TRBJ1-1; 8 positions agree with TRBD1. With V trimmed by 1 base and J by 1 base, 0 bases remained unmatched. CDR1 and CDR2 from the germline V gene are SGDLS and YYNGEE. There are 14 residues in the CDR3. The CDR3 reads CASSVTGGNTEAFF. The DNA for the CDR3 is TGTGCCAGCAGCGTAACAGGGGGGAACACTGAAGCTTTCTTT.

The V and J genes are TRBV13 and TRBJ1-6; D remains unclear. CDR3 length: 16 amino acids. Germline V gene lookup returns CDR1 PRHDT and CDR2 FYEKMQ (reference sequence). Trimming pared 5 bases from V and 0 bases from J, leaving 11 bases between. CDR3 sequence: CASSPRGGSYNSPLHF. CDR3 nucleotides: TGTGCCAGCAGCCCTCGGGGTGGCTCCTATAATTCACCCCTCCACTTT.

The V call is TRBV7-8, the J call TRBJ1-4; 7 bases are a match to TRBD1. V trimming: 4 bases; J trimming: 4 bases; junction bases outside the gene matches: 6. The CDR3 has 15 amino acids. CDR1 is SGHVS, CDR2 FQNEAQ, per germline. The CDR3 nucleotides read TGTGCCAGCAGCTCATCGGGACAGATTAATGAAAAACTGTTTTTT. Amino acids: CASSSSGQINEKLFF.

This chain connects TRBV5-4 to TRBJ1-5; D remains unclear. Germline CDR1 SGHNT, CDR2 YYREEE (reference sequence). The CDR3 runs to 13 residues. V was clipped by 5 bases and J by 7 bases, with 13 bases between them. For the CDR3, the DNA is TGTGCCAGCAGGCGGGATCTAGGACAGCCCCAGCATTTT. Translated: CASRRDLGQPQHF.

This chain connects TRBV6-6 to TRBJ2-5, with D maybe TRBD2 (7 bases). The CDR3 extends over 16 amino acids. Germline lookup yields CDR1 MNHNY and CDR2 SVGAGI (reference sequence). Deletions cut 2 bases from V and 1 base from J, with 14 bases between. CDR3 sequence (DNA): TGTGCCAGCAGTTACGAGGGGGGCGGGGGCCAAGAGACCCAGTACTTC. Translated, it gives CASSYEGGGGQETQYF.

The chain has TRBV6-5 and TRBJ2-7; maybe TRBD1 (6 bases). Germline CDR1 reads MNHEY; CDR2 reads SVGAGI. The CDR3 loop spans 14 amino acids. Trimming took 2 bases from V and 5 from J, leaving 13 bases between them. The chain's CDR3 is CASSYAQGVHEQYF. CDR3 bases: TGTGCCAGCAGTTACGCACAGGGTGTACACGAGCAGTACTTC.